This T cell receptor beta chain comes out of a study of cytomegalovirus exposure and HLA in healthy donors. This CDR3 contains 15 residues. Looked up from germline, CDR1 is SQVTM and CDR2 is ANQGSEA. The J segment lost 6 bases and the V segment lost 0 bases, leaving 10 bases of the junction unmatched. Notes on this clone: Its specificity is not known.

PCR was performed using 60 Vbeta and 13 Jbeta primers. The protocol was immunoSEQ multiplex PCR, while the TCRdb copy is restricted to in-frame clones and leaves out a portion. The repertoire holds over 120,000 clones, with nearly 10% as singletons. Study results and limitations: Highly shared sequence variants in one cluster were likely a sequencing artifact. The authors later found most CMV-associated TCR beta chains appeared HLA-restricted.

Sequences were obtained from PBMCs. The clonotype comes from a man aged 45 to 65 in good health and CMV-seronegative. The rearrangement joins TRBV29-1 to TRBJ2-7, with 8 bases that match TRBD1. The CDR3 sequence: CSVEDLDRVGSEQYF. The CDR3 DNA is TGCAGCGTTGAAGATCTGGACAGGGTGGGGAGCGAGCAGTACTTC.